The subject of this entry is one T cell receptor beta chain. What it binds is unknown. The sample is drawn from a study of T cell clonotyping in hematopoietic cell transplantation. Overall study findings and caveats: Few recipient clonotypes overlapped donors; over 95% were de novo at given depth. Graft donor and pretransplant recipient Inverse Simpson Index values predicted broader posttransplant TCR diversity.

The protocol was immunoSEQ multiplex PCR, while the TCRdb copy is restricted to in-frame clones and leaves out a portion. This table has about 9,300 clones, 80% to 90% appearing once. The sequence was collected from a human patient who had an allogeneic stem cell transplant, so the T cells may come from the graft donor. The donor label of this sample is uncertain. Some clones in this sample may be carry-over from other donors' samples. The sample here was PBMCs, taken 180 days after allogeneic stem cell transplant.

The CDR3 region has the DNA TGTGCCAGCAGCTCCCCAGGGGGCACTGAAGCTTTCTTT. Translating it yields CASSSPGGTEAFF. The V gene is TRBV7-3, the J gene TRBJ1-1; 7 nucleotides match TRBD1. CDR3 length equals 13 residues. The germline gives CDR1 SGHTA, CDR2 FQGTGA. With V trimmed by 4 bases and J by 4 bases, 3 bases remained unmatched.